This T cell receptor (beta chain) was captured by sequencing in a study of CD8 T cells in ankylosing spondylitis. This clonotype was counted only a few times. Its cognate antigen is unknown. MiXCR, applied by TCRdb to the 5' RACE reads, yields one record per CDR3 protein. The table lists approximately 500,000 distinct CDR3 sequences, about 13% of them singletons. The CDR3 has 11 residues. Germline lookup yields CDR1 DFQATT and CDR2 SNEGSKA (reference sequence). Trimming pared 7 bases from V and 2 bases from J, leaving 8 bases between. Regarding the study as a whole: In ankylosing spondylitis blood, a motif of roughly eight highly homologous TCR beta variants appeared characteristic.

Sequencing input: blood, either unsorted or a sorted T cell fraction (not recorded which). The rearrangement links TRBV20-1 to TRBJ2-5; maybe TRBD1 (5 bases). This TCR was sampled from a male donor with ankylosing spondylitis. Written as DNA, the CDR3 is TGCAGTGGGGCAGGGCAAGAGACCCAGTACTTC. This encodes CSGAGQETQYF.